This is a list of T cell receptor beta chains from one sample in a study of blood T cell repertoires in COVID-19. Profiled with immunoSEQ multiplex PCR; TCRdb holds only in-frame clones, not every one. The data hold 250,000 to 300,000 clones, with over 70% observed a single time. Material for sequencing was peripheral blood. The receptor source for this set is a woman aged 80 or over with acute or convalescent COVID-19. Each CDR3 is given without its conserved first and last residue.

J,V,CDR3
TRBJ2-3,TRBV4-3,ASSQEERFTQY
TRBJ1-1,TRBV11-2,ASSFFGTEAF
TRBJ2-7,TRBV19,ASSIWLAGAYEQY
TRBJ1-2,TRBV28,ASSHTHSGSRYGYT
TRBJ1-3,TRBV28,ASSYQRPEGGNTIY
TRBJ2-7,TRBV10-3,AISDSTGIYEQY
TRBJ2-7,TRBV6-5,ASSYSSGGTYEQY
TRBJ1-2,TRBV7-2,ASGEYYGYT
TRBJ2-7,TRBV5-1,ASSPSWEAAAYEQY
TRBJ2-1,TRBV7-2,ASSLKTGGGEQF
TRBJ1-1,TRBV3-1/TRBV3-2,ASSQSSTEAF
TRBJ2-2,TRBV15,ATKLDRGNTGELF
TRBJ2-7,TRBV20-1,SASGLAGVPYEQY
TRBJ2-3,TRBV5-1,ASSLALGHSATDTQY
TRBJ2-5,TRBV3-1/TRBV3-2,ASSHSGLAGRETQY
TRBJ1-5,TRBV2,ASRTDGGNQPQH